This T cell receptor (beta chain) was identified in a study of early T cells in non-severe SARS-CoV-2 infection. About the research overall: Sequencing of unsorted whole blood was done on bulk RNA, leaving chains unpaired.

Looked up from germline, CDR1 is SEHNR and CDR2 is FQNEAQ (reference sequence). The CDR3 runs 17 residues. The trim removed 5 bases at V and 2 bases at J, leaving 13 bases unmatched. Individual cDNA molecules received unique molecular identifiers during library preparation. One entry per CDR3 protein, called by TCRdb with MiXCR from the 5' RACE reads. The sample yields about 77,000 distinct CDR3 sequences, over 9% seen once. The chain carries TRBV7-9 and TRBJ2-3; 7 positions match TRBD2. The source of this sequence is an adult who was a healthcare worker with PCR-confirmed SARS-CoV-2 infection or an uninfected control (not recorded which). Sequences were obtained from whole blood. The CDR3 sequence: CASSPSTASGYTDTQYF. In nucleotides, the CDR3 is TGTGCCAGCAGCCCCAGCACAGCTAGCGGTTACACAGATACGCAGTATTTT.